This entry concerns a single T cell receptor (beta chain). These data come from a study of beta chain features in type 1 diabetes. Since all of the isolated RNA was reverse transcribed, expressed TCRB transcripts were what got sequenced. Sequencing was performed with immunoSEQ multiplex PCR; in TCRdb, only in-frame clones are kept and a portion is missing. The profile shows under 250,000 clones, approximately 11% of them singletons. CDR1 and CDR2 from the germline V gene are MNHEY and SMNVEV (reference sequence). V dropped 6 bases and J dropped 2; count of bases not matched to a gene: 7. The length of the CDR3 is 16 residues.

The source is a young man in good health. The sequencing sample was made of central memory CD4+ T cells from blood. This chain links TRBV27 with TRBJ1-5, with TRBD1 identical over 10 bases. The CDR3 is CASSSTDRGGNQPQHF. The CDR3 nucleotides are TGTGCCAGCAGCTCCACGGACAGGGGGGGCAATCAGCCCCAGCATTTT.